Below, 14 T cell receptor beta chains from the same sample are listed, as sequenced in a study of blood T cell repertoires in COVID-19 (dated by TCRdb to about 2020). Receptor libraries were prepared by the immunoSEQ multiplex PCR assay. TCRdb limited this immuneACCESS table to in-frame rearrangements with V and J called. A share of clones is missing; checked studies link under half to unresolved V genes, and the rest is unexplained. Within this sample are approximately 230,000 clones, with 85% to 90% of them counted one time only. The top ten clones comprise roughly 14% of the sample. Source material: PBMCs or T cells enriched from blood (not recorded which). Every receptor here comes from a woman aged 45-65 years with acute COVID-19.

This clone has only one observation. The chain is built from TRBV27 and TRBJ2-7, with TRBD1 matching over 7 bases. This CDR3 contains 15 residues. The J segment lost 3 bases and the V segment lost 0 bases, leaving 5 bases of the junction unmatched. Germline CDR1 and CDR2: MNHEY and SMNVEV (reference sequence). The DNA of the CDR3 is TGTGCCAGCAGTTTATCAGGGGGCAAGAACTACGAGCAGTACTTC. Its translation: CASSLSGGKNYEQYF.

CDR3 in DNA: TGTGCCAGCAGCTCGACAGGGGCGCGCGAGACCCAGTACTTC. Its translation: CASSSTGARETQYF. The V and J genes are TRBV7-9 and TRBJ2-5; 8 positions match TRBD1. The junction had 6 bases not matched to a gene; V was cut back by 4 bases and J by 5 bases. CDR3 length: 14 amino acids. Per the germline V gene, CDR1 is SEHNR and CDR2 is FQNEAQ (reference sequence).

This clone has just one count. V gene TRBV7-8 combines with J gene TRBJ2-1, with TRBD2 identical over 9 bases. The germline CDR1 and CDR2 sequences are SGHVS and FQNEAQ. This CDR3 comprises 15 residues. V shed 4 bases, J shed 8 bases, and the junction held 9 bases outside the gene matches. CDR3 nucleotides: TGTGCCAGCAGCTCTCAAGCGGGAGGCGTACATGAGCAGTTCTTC. Translated, it gives CASSSQAGGVHEQFF.

DNA of the CDR3: TGTGCCAGCAGCTCTAGGACAGGTGGCACAGATACGCAGTATTTT. Translating gives CASSSRTGGTDTQYF. The chain combines TRBV11-2 with TRBJ2-3; TRBD1 matches at 7 bases. There are 15 residues in the CDR3. CDR1 is SGHAT, CDR2 FQNNGV, per germline. J was trimmed by 1 base and V by 4 bases; bases with no gene match: 5.

The chain links TRBV27 to TRBJ1-1; D gene ambiguous. Germline V gene sequence: CDR1 MNHEY, CDR2 SMNVEV (reference sequence). Between the trimmed V and J ends, which lost 4 bases and 7 bases, there was a span of 10 bases. The CDR3 consists of 12 residues. The CDR3 coding sequence is TGTGCCAGCAGTTGGCGAGAGGGTGAAGCTTTCTTT. The encoded protein is CASSWREGEAFF.

V is TRBV5-1 and J is TRBJ1-1; D uncertain. The V end was cut by 0 bases, the J end by 1 base, with 7 bases between. Germline V CDR1 and CDR2: SGHRS, YFSETQ. The CDR3 consists of 14 residues. CDR3: CASSLDGGNTEAFF. The CDR3 DNA is TGCGCCAGCAGCTTGGATGGAGGGAACACTGAAGCTTTCTTT. The variable domain in full, with the rest retrieved from reference TRBV5-1 and TRBJ1-1, is KAGVTQTPRYLIKTRGQQVTLSCSPISGHRSVSWYQQTPGQGLQFLFEYFSETQRNKGNFPGRFSGRQFSNSRSEMNVSTLELGDSALYLCASSLDGGNTEAFFGQGTRLTVV.

The chain links TRBV6-1 to TRBJ2-2; possibly TRBD2 for D (6 bases). The CDR3 runs to 16 residues. CDR1 is MNHNS, CDR2 SASEGT, per germline. The germline V and J ends were trimmed by 2 bases and 4 bases, with 14 bases remaining between them. This chain's CDR3 is CASSEPPYGSTGELFF. Here the CDR3 DNA reads TGTGCCAGCAGTGAACCCCCCTACGGGAGCACCGGGGAGCTGTTTTTT.

The chain combines TRBV19 with TRBJ2-7; D is perhaps TRBD1 (6 bases). CDR3 length equals 14 residues. The V gene lost 6 bases and the J gene lost 0 bases, with 12 bases spanning the gap. The V gene's germline CDR1 is LNHDA and CDR2 SQIVND (reference sequence). CDR3 coding DNA: TGTGCCAGTAGAATGACAGGCTTCTCCTACGAGCAGTACTTC. Amino acid sequence: CASRMTGFSYEQYF.

The table lists this clone with a few counts. This chain uses TRBV7-2 with TRBJ2-1, with no clear D. V lost 4 bases to trimming and J lost 4 bases, with 5 bases between them. This CDR3 has 12 residues. Germline CDR1 SGHTA, CDR2 FQGNSA. CDR3 region: CASSWLYNEQFF. CDR3 nucleotides: TGTGCCAGCAGCTGGCTTTACAATGAGCAGTTCTTC.

The chain joins TRBV7-2 to TRBJ1-2; the D gene is possibly TRBD1 (6 bases). The germline V gene has CDR1 SGHTA and CDR2 FQGNSA. This CDR3 is built from 15 residues. The ends were cut back, 1 base at V and 8 bases at J, with 17 bases in the middle. The CDR3 coding sequence is TGTGCCAGCAGCTTAGGGGGAGACAGGCTTGGGGGCTACACCTTC. Protein product: CASSLGGDRLGGYTF.

This chain links TRBV19 with TRBJ2-3; a possible D gene is TRBD2 (7 bases). CDR3 length equals 13 residues. V lost 7 bases, J lost 1 base, and 9 bases lay in between. Germline CDR1 reads LNHDA; CDR2 reads SQIVND (reference sequence). The CDR3 is CASTGGRTDTQYF. For the CDR3, the DNA is TGTGCCAGTACCGGGGGGCGCACAGATACGCAGTATTTT. The full variable domain, rest sourced from reference TRBV19 and TRBJ2-3, is DGGITQSPKYLFRKEGQNVTLSCEQNLNHDAMYWYRQDPGQGLRLIYYSQIVNDFQKGDIAEGYSVSREKKESFPLTVTSAQKNPTAFYLCASTGGRTDTQYFGPGTRLTVL.

This chain uses TRBV2 with TRBJ1-5; perhaps TRBD1 as D (5 bases). This CDR3 contains 17 residues. V lost 3 bases, J lost 6 bases, and 21 bases lay in between. CDR1 is SNHLY and CDR2 is FYNNEI in the germline V gene. The DNA for the CDR3 is TGTGCCAGCAGTGATGGGCAGGGTTTTGTTTCGGGTCAGCCCCAGCATTTT. As protein: CASSDGQGFVSGQPQHF.

V gene TRBV12-3 or TRBV12-4 combines with J gene TRBJ1-5, with D perhaps TRBD1 (6 bases). V lost 7 bases and J lost 4, with 11 bases in between. The CDR3 length is 13 residues. DNA for the CDR3: TGTGCCAGCACCTTACAGGGAAATCAGCCCCAGCATTTT. It is translated as CASTLQGNQPQHF.

The chain recombines TRBV30 with TRBJ2-1, with TRBD1 matching 9 bases. The CDR3 runs to 13 residues. J lost 12 bases, V lost 5 bases, and 11 bases had no gene match. Germline V gives CDR1 GTSNPN, CDR2 SVGIG (reference sequence). This chain's CDR3 is CAWRSTGGVRQFF. The CDR3 region has the DNA TGTGCCTGGCGGTCTACAGGGGGCGTTAGGCAGTTCTTC.